This T cell receptor beta chain was documented in a study of Ad26.COV2.S vaccination and SARS-CoV-2 variants. Study-wide findings and caveats: Vaccine recipients and placebo recipients showed similar non-spike TCR breadth.

Treatment specified: around 19 received Ad26.COV2.S at low or high dose, single or two shots; several received placebo; per-sample allocation not given. Sampling was done on day 63 after the first vaccine or placebo injection. Details on this clone: Antigen: not known.

The CDR3 runs 16 residues. Trimming left V 0 bases short and J 0 bases short, with 8 bases between. In germline, CDR1 is KGHDR, CDR2 SFDVKD. Clones were sequenced by immunoSEQ multiplex PCR, and TCRdb holds only the in-frame ones, with some missing. Among about 400,000 clones listed, around nine tenths were seen once. This receptor was taken from a person aged 18-65 years who received the Ad26.COV2.S COVID-19 vaccine or a placebo. This sequence joins TRBV24-1 and TRBJ2-1; D is unresolved. The starting material was peripheral blood, obtained in a trial of Ad26.COV2.S vaccine versus placebo. The CDR3 bases are TGTGCCACCAGTGATTTGACGGGCACCTCCTACAATGAGCAGTTCTTC. Translating gives CATSDLTGTSYNEQFF.